The 5 T cell receptor beta chains below were found in one sample sequenced in a study of cytomegalovirus exposure and HLA in healthy donors. The PCR made use of 60 Vbeta and 13 Jbeta primers. Sequencing was performed with immunoSEQ multiplex PCR; in TCRdb, only in-frame clones are kept and a portion is missing. The sample lists 95,000 to 150,000 clones; roughly 80% were seen once. The sequencing input was PBMCs. The source is a female donor in good health and CMV-seropositive.

The CDR3: CASSKDRGSQPQHF. The CDR3 coding sequence is TGTGCCAGCAGCAAAGACAGGGGATCTCAGCCCCAGCATTTT. The chain has TRBV7-2 and TRBJ1-5, with 8 positions matching TRBD1. The germline V gene has CDR1 SGHTA and CDR2 FQGNSA. This CDR3 is 14 amino acids long. V lost 5 bases to trimming and J lost 6 bases; unmatched junction nucleotides: 6.

A word on this clone: The junction and the germline gene differ at one end; a read error may be behind it. The CDR3 nucleotides read TGCGCCAGCAGCTGGGACAGGGGTCACAACTCTCGGGCCAACGTCCTGACTTTC. This codes for CASSWDRGHNSRANVLTF. The chain recombines TRBV5-1 with TRBJ2-6; 10 positions match TRBD1. The V gene's germline CDR1 is SGHRS and CDR2 YFSETQ. The CDR3 runs 18 residues.

The V and J genes are TRBV28 and TRBJ1-5, with 8 positions matching TRBD1. The ends lost 6 bases at V and 6 bases at J; junction bases unmatched: 4. Per the germline V gene, CDR1 is MDHEN and CDR2 is SYDVKM. The CDR3 totals 13 residues. The CDR3 DNA sequence: TGTGCCAGCAGGGACAGGGACAGTCAGCCCCAGCATTTT. It codes for CASRDRDSQPQHF.

This chain connects TRBV27 to TRBJ2-1; TRBD2 is a possible D gene (5 bases). V dropped 1 base and J dropped 3 bases, with 10 bases sitting between them. The CDR3 sequence is 15 residues long. Germline values: CDR1 MNHEY, CDR2 SMNVEV (reference sequence). As DNA, the CDR3 is TGTGCCAGCAGTTTATTCGGGGAGAGCTACAATGAGCAGTTCTTC. Amino acid sequence: CASSLFGESYNEQFF.

The chain links TRBV27 to TRBJ1-4; TRBD1 aligns across 10 bases. This CDR3 is built from 15 residues. Germline CDR1 and CDR2: MNHEY and SMNVEV (reference sequence). J gave up 7 bases and V 3 bases, and 5 bases lay outside the gene matches. The CDR3, as DNA: TGTGCCAGCAGTTTTACCGGGACAGGGGCTGAAAAACTGTTTTTT. It encodes CASSFTGTGAEKLFF.